This T cell receptor (beta chain) appears in the sequencing data of a study of blood T cell repertoires in COVID-19. The CDR3 contains 14 residues. Germline assignment: CDR1 MNHNY and CDR2 SVGAGI (reference sequence). Between the trimmed V and J ends, which lost 6 bases and 4 bases, there was a span of 15 bases. Assay used: immunoSEQ multiplex PCR; TCRdb lists only in-frame clones, some missing. This repertoire shows hundreds of thousands of clones, approximately 88% found once; its top ten account for under 5%. This clone has only one observation. This TCR came from a woman aged 50 to 60 with active or convalescent COVID-19. Sequencing used peripheral blood. The rearrangement uses TRBV6-6 and TRBJ1-1; D not resolved. The CDR3 loop is CASSSGGQGTEAFF. DNA of the CDR3: TGTGCCAGCAGCTCGGGAGGGCAAGGCACTGAAGCTTTCTTT.